The 17 T cell receptor beta chains listed next were all sequenced from one sample in a study of T cells in Graves' hyperthyroidism and ophthalmopathy. Authors of the study amplified TCR beta CDR3 regions from RNA transcripts. The TCR CDR3 was amplified in a first-round RT-PCR using the HTBI primer set. Via MiXCR, TCRdb re-called the multiplex PCR reads, giving one row per CDR3 protein. The sample lists approximately 400,000 distinct CDR3 sequences, less than 20% occurring once. Sequencing was performed on blood. These receptor sequences come from a man between 18 and 35 years old with Graves' ophthalmopathy.

The chain has TRBV3-1 and TRBJ1-2; the D is unclear. V shed 0 bases and J shed 8 bases, with 13 bases lying between them. This CDR3 comprises 14 residues. From germline, CDR1 is LGHDT and CDR2 YNNKEL (reference sequence). Here the CDR3 reads CASSQDMISQGYTF. CDR3 nucleotides: TGTGCCAGCAGCCAAGATATGATTTCCCAGGGCTACACCTTC. Full variable domain (remainder filled in from reference TRBV3-1 and TRBJ1-2): DTAVSQTPKYLVTQMGNDKSIKCEQNLGHDTMYWYKQDSKKFLKIMFSYNNKELIINETVPNRFSPKSPDKAHLNLHINSLELGDSAVYFCASSQDMISQGYTFGSGTRLTVV.

The chain joins TRBV20-1 to TRBJ1-1; D gene uncertain. This CDR3 is 13 amino acids long. Germline V gene data show CDR1 as DFQATT and CDR2 as SNEGSKA (reference sequence). V was pared by 5 bases and J by 0 bases, with 10 bases between. The CDR3 DNA reads TGCAGTGCTCCGACACTGCTGAACACTGAAGCTTTCTTT. It codes for CSAPTLLNTEAFF.

This clonotype was seen ten or more times. The V call is TRBV2, the J call TRBJ2-5; maybe TRBD2 (5 bases). The germline V and J ends were trimmed by 6 bases and 10 bases, with 21 bases remaining between them. The CDR3 extends over 14 amino acids. Germline CDR1 reads SNHLY; CDR2 reads FYNNEI. The CDR3 protein is CASSPSGRLEVQYF. The CDR3 DNA sequence: TGTGCCAGCAGCCCGAGCGGACGGCTCGAGGTCCAGTACTTC.

The chain joins TRBV9 to TRBJ1-1; D is unresolved. Per germline, CDR1 SGDLS and CDR2 YYNGEE. CDR3 size: 9 residues. V lost 7 bases to trimming and J lost 10 bases, with 8 bases between them. DNA of the CDR3: TGTGCCAGCGGTGAGGCAGCTTTCTTT. Its protein is CASGEAAFF.

This clonotype was picked up many times. The V and J genes are TRBV20-1 and TRBJ2-7; D gene uncertain. V shed 3 bases and J shed 2 bases, with 5 bases lying between them. Germline CDR1 and CDR2: DFQATT and SNEGSKA (reference sequence). CDR3 length equals 11 residues. The CDR3 loop is CSASITYEQYF. The CDR3 DNA sequence: TGCAGTGCTAGTATCACCTACGAGCAGTACTTC.

The chain joins TRBV9 to TRBJ2-1, with 8 bases that match TRBD2. This CDR3 comprises 16 residues. V trimming: 0 bases; J trimming: 0 bases; junction bases outside the gene matches: 2. Germline values: CDR1 SGDLS, CDR2 YYNGEE. In DNA form, the CDR3 reads TGTGCCAGCAGCGTAGGAGCGGGGGACTCCTACAATGAGCAGTTCTTC. It codes for CASSVGAGDSYNEQFF. The whole variable domain, remainder taken from reference TRBV9 and TRBJ2-1, is DSGVTQTPKHLITATGQRVTLRCSPRSGDLSVYWYQQSLDQGLQFLIQYYNGEERAKGNILERFSAQQFPDLHSELNLSSLELGDSALYFCASSVGAGDSYNEQFFGPGTRLTVL.

Ten or more counts support this clonotype. The chain uses TRBV12-3 or TRBV12-4 and TRBJ1-6; TRBD1 matches 9 bases. The CDR3 is made up of 13 amino acids. V dropped 6 bases and J dropped 8; count of bases not matched to a gene: 2. CDR3 protein: CASRGTGHSPLHF. DNA for the CDR3: TGTGCCAGCAGGGGGACAGGGCATTCACCCCTCCACTTT.

This clonotype came up a few times. The chain uses TRBV20-1 and TRBJ1-4; possible D gene TRBD1, 5 bases. Trimming took off 8 bases at V and 4 bases at J, with 14 bases between the two ends. Germline V lookup: CDR1 DFQATT, CDR2 SNEGSKA (reference sequence). The length of the CDR3 is 13 residues. This chain's CDR3 is CSRAGRVNEKLFF. In DNA form, the CDR3 reads TGCAGTCGTGCGGGCAGGGTTAATGAAAAACTGTTTTTT.

This clonotype came up many times. The V and J genes are TRBV9 and TRBJ1-1; no clear D gene. The CDR3 is 13 residues long. Germline CDR1 SGDLS, CDR2 YYNGEE. V was clipped by 0 bases and J by 3 bases, with 6 bases between them. CDR3 in amino acids: CASSVASDTEAFF. The CDR3 DNA follows: TGTGCCAGCAGCGTAGCGTCAGACACTGAAGCTTTCTTT.

In its sample, this clonotype was seen a few times. This rearrangement joins TRBV13 to TRBJ2-3; 7 bases match TRBD1. Looked up from germline, CDR1 is PRHDT and CDR2 is FYEKMQ (reference sequence). This CDR3 has 13 residues. Trimming cost V 3 bases and J 6 bases; bases outside gene matches: 3. The DNA of the CDR3 is TGTGCCAGCAGCTTCTTCAGGGGGGATACGCAGTATTTT. This sequence encodes CASSFFRGDTQYF.

The chain joins TRBV18 to TRBJ2-3; TRBD2 matches 8 bases. The CDR3 runs to 17 residues. Unmatched junction bases numbered 12, after V lost 6 bases and J lost 1 base. CDR1 is KGHSH, CDR2 LQKENI, per germline. CDR3 region: CASSAPSGGAGTDTQYF. CDR3 sequence (DNA): TGTGCCAGCTCGGCGCCCTCCGGGGGGGCCGGCACAGATACGCAGTATTTT.

The chain carries TRBV10-3 and TRBJ2-2; the match to TRBD1 covers 9 bases. V shed 2 bases, J shed 7 bases, and the junction held 8 bases outside the gene matches. Germline V gives CDR1 ENHRY, CDR2 SYGVKD. The CDR3 length is 16 residues. For the CDR3, the DNA is TGTGCCATCAGTGAGAGCACAGGGGGCAAGGTCGGGGAGCTGTTTTTT. It specifies CAISESTGGKVGELFF.

This clonotype was observed many times. The CDR3 sequence: CASSLTGITEAFF. DNA for the CDR3: TGTGCCAGCAGTTTGACGGGGATCACTGAAGCTTTCTTT. This chain uses TRBV28 with TRBJ1-1; D is undetermined. V was clipped by 3 bases and J by 4 bases, with 9 bases between them. Germline loops: CDR1 MDHEN, CDR2 SYDVKM. The CDR3 consists of 13 residues.

This clonotype was seen many times. A junction end diverges from the germline sequence, so it may reflect a read error. The chain couples TRBV5-1 to TRBJ1-4; 7 bases line up with TRBD1. The CDR3 runs to 14 residues. CDR1 and CDR2 from the germline V gene are SGHRS and YFSETQ. The CDR3 here is CASSSGTVNEKLFF. The CDR3 coding sequence is TGTGCCAGCAGCTCCGGGACAGTAAATGAAAAACTGTTTTTT.

This clonotype appeared many times. CDR3 bases: TGTGCCAGCAGCAGGGAATCTAATTCACCCCTCCACTTT. Amino acid sequence: CASSRESNSPLHF. The chain is built from TRBV12-3 or TRBV12-4 and TRBJ1-6, with D tentatively TRBD1 (5 bases). V lost 6 bases to trimming and J lost 6 bases, with 9 bases between them. The CDR3 has 13 residues.

This clonotype was seen at least ten times. The V gene is TRBV12-3 or TRBV12-4, the J gene TRBJ2-5; D unresolved. CDR3 length: 14 amino acids. The ends were cut back, 5 bases at V and 5 bases at J, with 15 bases in the middle. CDR3 DNA: TGTGCCAGCAGTCCCGCAGGTCCCCGGGAGACCCAGTACTTC. The encoded protein is CASSPAGPRETQYF.

The rearrangement uses TRBV7-3 and TRBJ2-1, with TRBD2 matching 12 bases. Germline assignment: CDR1 SGHTA and CDR2 FQGTGA. V was pared by 4 bases and J by 8 bases, with 6 bases of the junction left unmatched. This CDR3 has 15 amino acids. CDR3 coding DNA: TGTGCCAGCAGCTCTAGCGGGGGGGCCCTCGATGAGCAGTTCTTC. Translating it yields CASSSSGGALDEQFF. The complete variable domain, with remaining parts taken from reference TRBV7-3 and TRBJ2-1, reads GAGVSQTPSNKVTEKGKYVELRCDPISGHTALYWYRQSLGQGPEFLIYFQGTGAADDSGLPNDRFFAVRPEGSVSTLKIQRTERGDSAVYLCASSSSGGALDEQFFGPGTRLTVL.